The rows below give T cell receptor beta chains drawn from one sample of a study of CD8 T cells in ankylosing spondylitis. From the 5' RACE reads, TCRdb called clonotypes with MiXCR, one entry per CDR3 protein. The data contain a few hundred thousand distinct CDR3 sequences, 12% of them singletons. Sequencing input: blood, either unsorted or a sorted T cell fraction (not recorded which). The receptors were sampled from a male donor with ankylosing spondylitis. Both conserved end residues are part of each CDR3. The D gene is left open where the match is weak. The listing skips clone size in some rows; elsewhere it reads once, few, many or a size class.

v_call,j_call,cdr3_length,clone_size,d_call,cdr3_aa,cdr3_nt
TRBV18,TRBJ1-5,18,few,NA,CASSPGKSGARGDQPQHF,TGTGCCAGCTCACCAGGGAAGTCCGGAGCCCGGGGAGATCAGCCCCAGCATTTT
TRBV2,TRBJ2-1,16,NA,TRBD2,CASSEWGLAGGDEQFF,TGTGCCAGCAGTGAATGGGGACTAGCGGGAGGGGATGAGCAGTTCTTC
TRBV5-1,TRBJ2-1,13,many,TRBD1,CASRRTGGNEQFF,TGCGCCAGCAGACGGACAGGGGGCAATGAGCAGTTCTTC
TRBV7-9,TRBJ1-2,16,NA,TRBD1,CASSLEGTGARRGYTF,TGTGCCAGCAGCTTAGAAGGAACAGGGGCTCGACGAGGCTACACCTTC
TRBV24-1,TRBJ2-5,16,few,TRBD1,CATSDPGQGAKETQYF,TGTGCCACCAGTGACCCCGGACAGGGGGCAAAAGAGACCCAGTACTTC
TRBV9,TRBJ1-1,15,NA,NA,CASSVAGQMNTEAFF,TGTGCCAGCAGCGTAGCTGGTCAGATGAACACTGAAGCTTTCTTT
TRBV7-9,TRBJ1-2,13,few,NA,CASSSHGYYGYTF,TGTGCCAGCAGCTCGCACGGATACTATGGCTACACCTTC
TRBV5-1,TRBJ1-3,16,few,NA,CASSLVGEASGNTIYF,TGCGCCAGCAGCTTGGTAGGGGAAGCTTCTGGAAACACCATATATTTT
TRBV24-1,TRBJ1-4,15,few,TRBD1,CATSDRDRTSEKLFF,TGTGCCACCAGTGACCGGGACAGAACTTCTGAAAAACTGTTTTTT
TRBV6-5,TRBJ2-1,14,NA,NA,CASSYGFEGGEQFF,TGTGCCAGCAGTTATGGGTTCGAAGGGGGTGAGCAGTTCTTC
TRBV12-3/TRBV12-4,TRBJ2-5,18,few,TRBD2,CASSLAPWGGGVGETQYF,TGTGCCAGCAGTTTAGCCCCTTGGGGGGGAGGGGTGGGAGAGACCCAGTACTTC
TRBV7-2,TRBJ1-4,14,NA,NA,CASSLYQGSEKLFF,TGTGCCAGCAGCCTCTATCAGGGTAGTGAAAAACTGTTTTTT
TRBV6-2/TRBV6-3,TRBJ2-7,15,few,TRBD2,CASSDPGLANYEQYF,TGTGCCAGCAGTGATCCGGGACTAGCGAACTACGAGCAGTACTTC
TRBV3-1,TRBJ2-5,15,NA,TRBD2,CASSLSGTSEETQYF,TGTGCCAGCAGCCTGTCCGGGACTAGCGAAGAGACCCAGTACTTC
TRBV18,TRBJ2-2,18,few,NA,CASSNTFLDSSNTGELFF,TGTGCCAGCTCAAATACTTTTCTGGACAGTTCAAACACCGGGGAGCTGTTTTTT
TRBV4-1,TRBJ2-1,13,few,NA,CASSQLGGNEQFF,TGCGCCAGCAGCCAACTCGGAGGGAATGAGCAGTTCTTC
TRBV6-1,TRBJ1-1,14,NA,TRBD1,CASTDGDSNTEAFF,TGTGCCAGCACCGATGGGGACAGTAATACTGAAGCTTTCTTT
TRBV7-7,TRBJ2-5,15,few,NA,CASSFTTRQQETQYF,TGTGCCAGCAGCTTTACGACTCGCCAGCAAGAGACCCAGTACTTC
TRBV24-1,TRBJ2-1,17,NA,TRBD2,CATSDSLAGGPYNEQFF,TGTGCCACCAGTGATTCATTAGCGGGAGGGCCCTACAATGAGCAGTTCTTC
TRBV30,TRBJ2-1,14,NA,NA,CAWTPPDHINEQFF,TGTGCCTGGACGCCCCCGGACCACATCAATGAGCAGTTCTTC
TRBV2,TRBJ2-1,13,many,TRBD2,CASKRGMGNEQFF,TGTGCCAGCAAGCGGGGTATGGGGAATGAGCAGTTCTTC
TRBV3-1,TRBJ2-2,16,NA,TRBD2,CASSQGAGGPAGELFF,TGTGCCAGCAGCCAAGGAGCGGGAGGGCCAGCCGGGGAGCTGTTTTTT
TRBV11-2,TRBJ2-7,16,NA,NA,CASSLGLGLASYEQYF,TGTGCCAGCAGCTTGGGCCTGGGGCTAGCTTCCTACGAGCAGTACTTC
TRBV10-2,TRBJ2-1,14,NA,TRBD2,CAAQTGGRRNEQFF,TGCGCAGCACAAACGGGGGGGCGCAGGAATGAGCAGTTCTTC
TRBV3-1,TRBJ1-1,14,few,NA,CASSQEGARTEAFF,TGTGCCAGCAGCCAAGAAGGGGCTAGGACTGAAGCTTTCTTT
TRBV7-2,TRBJ2-3,14,NA,NA,CASSLASQGDTQYF,TGTGCCAGCAGCTTAGCGTCACAGGGAGATACGCAGTATTTT
TRBV4-1,TRBJ1-2,17,few,NA,CASSQEPGNRKSYGYTF,TGCGCCAGCAGCCAAGAGCCAGGTAACAGAAAAAGTTATGGCTACACCTTC
TRBV20-1,TRBJ1-6,18,NA,NA,CSASSVGAGALGDSPLHF,TGCAGTGCTAGTAGCGTCGGGGCAGGGGCCTTAGGGGATTCACCCCTCCACTTT
TRBV6-1,TRBJ1-2,15,NA,NA,CASSESPRGVGGYTF,TGTGCCAGCAGTGAAAGCCCCCGAGGGGTGGGTGGCTACACCTTC
TRBV12-3/TRBV12-4,TRBJ2-3,15,few,NA,CASSQARMGTDTQYF,TGTGCCAGCAGTCAGGCTAGAATGGGCACAGATACGCAGTATTTT
TRBV7-8,TRBJ2-3,14,many,NA,CASRHRVETDTQYF,TGTGCCAGCAGGCACAGGGTGGAGACAGATACGCAGTATTTT
TRBV29-1,TRBJ2-1,14,NA,TRBD2,CSVDQLAAYNEQFF,TGCAGCGTTGACCAGCTAGCGGCCTACAATGAGCAGTTCTTC